Given below is one T cell receptor beta chain in context. What it binds is unknown. This specimen belongs to a study of siplizumab effects on memory and regulatory T cells. Points from the study as a whole: Roughly 80-95% of proliferating clones (CD4+ or CD8+) could not be assigned a naive or memory phenotype.

Measured with immunoSEQ multiplex PCR; TCRdb has only the in-frame clones, and not every one. The sample includes some 100,000 clones, approximately 92% seen only once; the top ten take 2.5% to 3%. The CDR3 runs to 15 residues. The V gene end was trimmed by 3 bases and the J gene end by 0 bases; junction bases not matched to a gene: 2. Germline V gene lookup returns CDR1 LGHNA and CDR2 YNFKEQ. The sequencing sample was made of CD4+ T cells sorted from blood. The clonotype was recovered from a human donor in good health. Some clones in this sample may be carry-over from other donors' samples. V is TRBV4-2 and J is TRBJ1-3, with 7 bases fitting TRBD1. CDR3 in DNA: TGTGCCAGCAGCCACCGGGACAGCTCTGGAAACACCATATATTTT. This translates into CASSHRDSSGNTIYF.